This T cell receptor (beta chain) came from a study of blood T cell repertoires in COVID-19. On the study more broadly: The origin of the acute and convalescent COVID-19 samples was the United States, Italy and Spain. Sources were T cells, B-cell-depleted T cells, or PBMCs; the material itself was cDNA or gDNA.

Original data processing: Reference gene primer amplification gave estimated nucleated cell counts. Here immunoSEQ multiplex PCR was the method, and the copy in TCRdb shows in-frame clones only, minus some. The V and J calls and the clone size are those of that table, but D and trimming were determined from the DNA. The sample lists 50,000 to 55,000 clones; about 86% were seen once. There are 15 residues in the CDR3. The V and J ends lost 4 bases and 3 bases, in that order; junction bases with no gene match: 9. Germline values: CDR1 MNHEY, CDR2 SMNVEV (reference sequence). The gene calls are TRBV27 and TRBJ2-7; TRBD1 matches 7 bases. The source of this sequence is a man aged 50-59 years with acute or convalescent COVID-19. The specimen was peripheral blood. The CDR3 nucleotides are TGTGCCAGCAGTTCGCAGGGGGACACAGACTACGAGCAGTACTTC. The encoded protein is CASSSQGDTDYEQYF.